This is a list of T cell receptor beta chains from one sample in a study of blood T cell repertoires in COVID-19. The protocol was immunoSEQ multiplex PCR, while the TCRdb copy is restricted to in-frame clones and leaves out a portion. The sample records about 150,000 clones, around 90% being singletons. The sample consisted of peripheral blood. The receptors were sampled from a woman between 45 and 65 years old with acute or convalescent COVID-19. Both conserved end residues are part of each CDR3. D genes are given only for firm matches. Size is stated for part of the rows, as once, few or many counts, or as a class when the clone is expanded.

D gene	V gene	clone size	J gene	CDR3 protein	CDR3 DNA
NA	TRBV18	NA	TRBJ1-2	CASSPPPGWPGYTF	TGTGCCAGCTCACCACCGCCAGGGTGGCCTGGCTACACCTTC
NA	TRBV2	NA	TRBJ2-3	CASSLIGTSTDTQYF	TGTGCCAGCAGTCTAATTGGGACTAGCACAGATACGCAGTATTTT
NA	TRBV29-1	NA	TRBJ2-3	CSVTSSGTDTQYF	TGCAGCGTTACTAGCTCAGGCACAGATACGCAGTATTTT
TRBD1	TRBV12-3/TRBV12-4	once	TRBJ1-2	CAIERQGNYGYTF	TGTGCCATAGAACGACAGGGAAACTATGGCTACACCTTC
TRBD2	TRBV11-2	once	TRBJ2-7	CASSPNSGRAYEQYF	TGTGCCAGCAGCCCGAATAGCGGGAGGGCCTACGAGCAGTACTTC
TRBD1	TRBV7-9	NA	TRBJ2-7	CASSLRTGVDF	TGTGCCAGCAGCTTAAGGACAGGCGTCGACTTC
NA	TRBV5-1	NA	TRBJ1-3	CASSLGPGFSGNTIYF	TGCGCCAGCAGCTTGGGTCCGGGATTCTCTGGAAACACCATATATTTT
NA	TRBV6-5	NA	TRBJ1-1	CASSPLPVQTEAFF	TGTGCCAGCAGTCCCCTCCCGGTCCAAACTGAAGCTTTCTTT
NA	TRBV27	NA	TRBJ1-1	CASSESEGNTEAFF	TGTGCCAGCAGCGAGAGTGAGGGGAACACTGAAGCTTTCTTT
NA	TRBV13	NA	TRBJ1-1	CASSLDQGLNTEAFF	TGTGCCAGCAGCTTAGATCAGGGATTGAACACTGAAGCTTTCTTT
NA	TRBV28	NA	TRBJ1-2	CASSNTLGYTF	TGTGCCAGCAGCAACACGTTAGGCTACACCTTC
NA	TRBV28	NA	TRBJ1-4	CASSRQIRGEEEKLFF	TGTGCCAGCAGCCGCCAAATTCGGGGAGAAGAAGAAAAACTGTTTTTT
TRBD1	TRBV11-2	NA	TRBJ1-3	CASSAIRGRNTIYF	TGTGCCAGCAGCGCTATCAGGGGGAGGAACACCATATATTTT
NA	TRBV30	NA	TRBJ1-2	CAWEARGRDGYTF	TGTGCCTGGGAGGCCAGGGGACGGGATGGCTACACCTTC
TRBD1	TRBV18	NA	TRBJ1-1	CASSPRQGFGTEAFF	TGTGCCAGCTCACCAAGACAGGGGTTTGGCACTGAAGCTTTCTTT
NA	TRBV6-2/TRBV6-3	few	TRBJ1-2	CASSYSPRAQGYTF	TGTGCCAGCAGTTACTCTCCCAGGGCGCAAGGCTACACCTTC
NA	TRBV5-5	few	TRBJ2-7	CASSLDGSYEQYF	TGTGCCAGCAGCTTGGACGGCTCCTACGAGCAGTACTTC
NA	TRBV30	NA	TRBJ1-2	CAWRPIKLYGYTF	TGTGCCTGGAGACCTATAAAACTCTATGGCTACACCTTC
TRBD1	TRBV5-8	few	TRBJ1-5	CASSSTGGYQPQHF	TGTGCCAGCAGCTCGACAGGGGGCTACCAGCCCCAGCATTTT
NA	TRBV5-1	NA	TRBJ1-3	CASSGVGVSGNTIYF	TGCGCCAGCAGTGGGGTCGGGGTCTCTGGAAACACCATATATTTT
NA	TRBV29-1	NA	TRBJ1-1	CSVSPEAFF	TGCAGCGTTAGCCCTGAAGCTTTCTTT
NA	TRBV5-4	NA	TRBJ1-3	CASSSDGTRGNTIYF	TGTGCCAGCAGCTCGGACGGGACTCGAGGAAACACCATATATTTT
TRBD2	TRBV9	NA	TRBJ2-3	CASSEGTSVADTQYF	TGTGCCAGCAGCGAGGGGACTAGCGTCGCAGATACGCAGTATTTT
NA	TRBV5-4	NA	TRBJ2-3	CASSFWRDSTDTQYF	TGTGCCAGCAGCTTTTGGCGGGATAGCACAGATACGCAGTATTTT
NA	TRBV9	once	TRBJ1-3	CASSVDPGAGNTIYF	TGTGCCAGCAGCGTAGACCCAGGGGCTGGAAACACCATATATTTT
TRBD1	TRBV5-1	NA	TRBJ2-7	CASSLIPGQGYEQYF	TGCGCCAGCAGCTTAATACCTGGACAGGGCTACGAGCAGTACTTC
TRBD1	TRBV28	NA	TRBJ1-4	CASSQPGQGPSTNEKLFF	TGTGCCAGCAGTCAGCCGGGACAGGGGCCATCAACTAATGAAAAACTGTTTTTT
NA	TRBV2	NA	TRBJ1-1	CASKARDTIQNTEAFF	TGTGCCAGCAAGGCTCGTGACACCATACAGAACACTGAAGCTTTCTTT
NA	TRBV20-1	NA	TRBJ1-1	CSASPQYPFNAEAFF	TGCAGTGCTAGTCCCCAGTATCCGTTTAACGCTGAAGCTTTCTTT
TRBD1	TRBV7-6	NA	TRBJ2-7	CASSLGRGRQGKGSYEQYF	TGTGCCAGCAGCTTAGGAAGGGGTCGACAGGGAAAAGGGTCCTACGAGCAGTACTTC
NA	TRBV9	NA	TRBJ1-2	CASSVGAGNYGYTF	TGTGCCAGCAGCGTAGGGGCGGGTAACTATGGCTACACCTTC
NA	TRBV11-2	NA	TRBJ2-2	CASSPPTGVHGELFF	TGTGCCAGCAGCCCCCCGACGGGAGTACACGGGGAGCTGTTTTTT
NA	TRBV24-1	NA	TRBJ2-7	CATSGRYEQYF	TGTGCCACCAGTGGTCGCTACGAGCAGTACTTC
NA	TRBV30	once	TRBJ1-3	CAWDSSSGNTIYF	TGTGCCTGGGACAGCTCCTCTGGAAACACCATATATTTT
TRBD1	TRBV3-1/TRBV3-2	NA	TRBJ2-7	CASSRDRGYYEQYF	TGTGCCAGCAGCCGGGACAGGGGGTACTACGAGCAGTACTTC
NA	TRBV28	NA	TRBJ1-1	CASSPQVINSNTEAFF	TGTGCCAGCAGTCCGCAGGTTATTAACTCGAACACTGAAGCTTTCTTT
NA	TRBV11-3	once	TRBJ2-7	CASSSTGISEQYF	TGTGCCAGCAGCTCAACAGGGATTAGTGAGCAGTACTTC
TRBD1	TRBV27	NA	TRBJ2-2	CASSSPGQGAGELFF	TGTGCCAGCAGTTCTCCGGGACAGGGCGCCGGGGAGCTGTTTTTT
NA	TRBV5-1	once	TRBJ2-3	CASTAGSSTDTQYF	TGCGCCAGCACGGCAGGGTCCAGCACAGATACGCAGTATTTT
TRBD2	TRBV19	few	TRBJ2-6	CASNPPGGHGANVLTF	TGTGCCAGTAACCCGCCGGGGGGGCATGGGGCCAACGTCCTGACTTTC
TRBD2	TRBV30	once	TRBJ2-1	CAWREGLAGYNEQFF	TGTGCCTGGAGGGAGGGACTAGCGGGCTACAATGAGCAGTTCTTC
NA	TRBV3-1/TRBV3-2	NA	TRBJ1-1	CASSQVTSGRTEAFF	TGTGCCAGCAGCCAAGTTACTTCGGGAAGGACCGAAGCTTTCTTT
NA	TRBV15	NA	TRBJ2-7	CATSRGAVGSGATYEQYF	TGTGCCACCAGCAGAGGAGCGGTGGGGTCAGGGGCCACCTACGAGCAGTACTTC
NA	TRBV7-3	NA	TRBJ2-2	CASTTPGTNTGELFF	TGTGCCAGCACCACGCCGGGGACTAACACCGGGGAGCTGTTTTTT
NA	TRBV7-8	NA	TRBJ1-2	CASSLGGGPRGYTF	TGTGCCAGCAGCTTAGGAGGGGGACCAAGAGGCTACACCTTC
NA	TRBV6-5	NA	TRBJ2-2	CASRKTGPGELFF	TGTGCCAGCAGAAAAACAGGCCCCGGGGAGCTGTTTTTT
TRBD2	TRBV3-1/TRBV3-2	NA	TRBJ2-5	CASSLPSGGYQETQYF	TGTGCCAGCAGCCTCCCTAGCGGGGGTTACCAAGAGACCCAGTACTTC
NA	TRBV7-2	NA	TRBJ1-1	CASSPPRYEAFF	TGTGCCAGCAGCCCCCCCAGATATGAAGCTTTCTTT
TRBD2	TRBV29-1	NA	TRBJ2-2	CGYIAGNTGELFF	TGCGGCTACATAGCGGGTAACACCGGGGAGCTGTTTTTT
TRBD2	TRBV5-1	NA	TRBJ2-5	CASSAGGPETQYF	TGCGCCAGCAGTGCGGGAGGGCCAGAGACCCAGTACTTC
NA	TRBV6-1	NA	TRBJ2-4	CASSDRGENIQYF	TGTGCCAGCAGTGACAGGGGAGAAAACATTCAGTACTTC